This T cell receptor beta chain is drawn from a study of blood T cells in healthy people across ages. The V gene's germline CDR1 is MNHEY and CDR2 SVGEGT. The CDR3 has 15 residues. The germline V and J ends were trimmed by 4 bases and 3 bases, with 16 bases remaining between them. A second roughly 6 to 12 cycle PCR used barcoded and J-beta primers. TCRdb reanalysed the 5' RACE reads using MiXCR and keeps one entry per CDR3 protein. The table shows hundreds of thousands of distinct CDR3 sequences, with around two fifths occurring only once. Turning to this clonotype: Its matching antigen is unknown.

Each of the donors had 9 to 10 milliliters of peripheral blood drawn into EDTA-treated Vacutainer tubes. Whole-study results and caveats: Whereas aged donors had fewer naive CD4+ cells, long-lived donors had more of them and higher diversity. Significant beta diversity loss was already apparent by age 40, declining roughly linearly. Unsorted PBMCs prevented conclusive naive versus antigen-experienced comparison.

The sequenced material came from blood. This sequence joins TRBV6-2 or TRBV6-3 and TRBJ2-7; D possibly uses TRBD1 or TRBD2 (5 bases each). This clonotype was sampled from a man aged 55 to 69 in good health. CDR3 nucleotide sequence: TGTGCCAGCAGTTCCCCCCACACGGGGCTCTACGAGCAGTACTTC. Its translation is CASSSPHTGLYEQYF.